A single sample gave rise to the 32 T cell receptor beta chains below, sequenced in a study of early T cells in non-severe SARS-CoV-2 infection. TCRdb re-called the 5' RACE reads through MiXCR, storing one row per CDR3 protein. The sample lists around 30,000 distinct CDR3 sequences, 4% to 4.5% occurring once. The specimen sequenced was whole blood. These receptors all come from an adult who was a healthcare worker with PCR-confirmed SARS-CoV-2 infection or an uninfected control (not recorded which).

J is TRBJ2-7 and V is TRBV10-3; D assignment may be TRBD1 or TRBD2 (5 bases each). The V gene's germline CDR1 is ENHRY and CDR2 SYGVKD. The V and J ends lost 1 base and 6 bases respectively, with 19 bases between them. The CDR3 is made up of 16 amino acids. CDR3 in amino acids: CAISELGQAGKIEQYF. The CDR3 DNA reads as TGTGCCATCAGTGAGTTGGGGCAGGCCGGGAAGATCGAGCAGTACTTC.

This clonotype has a handful of counts. The gene calls are TRBV30 and TRBJ2-1, with D possibly being TRBD1 or TRBD2 (6 bases each). CDR1 is GTSNPN and CDR2 is SVGIG in the germline V gene (reference sequence). Trimming removed 5 bases at V and 3 bases at J, with 11 bases between. CDR3 length: 13 residues. The CDR3 coding sequence is TGTGCCTGGGAAAGGGGGGACTACAATGAGCAGTTCTTC. Translation gives CAWERGDYNEQFF.

This clonotype was picked up many times. V usage is TRBV6-2 or TRBV6-3 and J usage is TRBJ1-5; D not certain. This CDR3 is built from 16 residues. Trimming took off 0 bases at V and 2 bases at J, with 11 bases between the two ends. Germline V gives CDR1 MNHEY, CDR2 SVGEGT. CDR3 sequence: CASSYSRGKGNQPQHF. In nucleotides, the CDR3 is TGTGCCAGCAGTTACTCGAGAGGGAAAGGCAATCAGCCCCAGCATTTT.

This clonotype was observed at least ten times. The genes are TRBV20-1 and TRBJ2-3; 10 positions agree with TRBD2. The length of the CDR3 is 15 residues. The V and J ends lost 0 bases and 4 bases, in that order; junction bases with no gene match: 4. Germline CDR1 reads DFQATT; CDR2 reads SNEGSKA (reference sequence). The CDR3 reads CSARDASGSADTQYF. The CDR3 nucleotides read TGCAGTGCTAGAGATGCTAGCGGGAGTGCAGATACGCAGTATTTT.

The sample holds many counts of this clonotype. The V gene is TRBV7-3, the J gene TRBJ2-1; D is unclear. Germline CDR1 is SGHTA and CDR2 is FQGTGA. The CDR3 has 16 amino acids. V was clipped by 5 bases and J by 2 bases, with 16 bases between them. The CDR3 DNA reads TGTGCCAGCAGCCCAACCCGAGACCAGACCTACAATGAGCAGTTCTTC. Protein sequence: CASSPTRDQTYNEQFF.

This clonotype showed up many times. This chain joins TRBV12-3 or TRBV12-4 and TRBJ1-5; D not certain. This CDR3 is built from 14 residues. Between the trimmed V and J ends, which lost 6 bases and 2 bases, there was a span of 11 bases. The CDR3 loop is CASREVGGNQPQHF. The CDR3, as DNA: TGTGCCAGCAGGGAGGTTGGGGGCAATCAGCCCCAGCATTTT.

This clonotype was seen repeatedly, ten times or more. V is TRBV5-6 and J is TRBJ2-1; TRBD2 matches at 7 bases. Germline trimming cut 2 bases from V and 7 bases from J; bases unmatched to any gene: 15. The CDR3 covers 17 residues. CDR1 SGHDT and CDR2 YYEEEE come from the germline V gene. The CDR3 region has the DNA TGTGCCAGCAGCTTATTTTCCGCAGGGCGGGGGTCTAATGAGCAGTTCTTC. Its protein product is CASSLFSAGRGSNEQFF.

A few counts support this clonotype. The rearrangement uses TRBV7-9 and TRBJ1-2; TRBD1 matches at 10 bases. The CDR3 is 14 amino acids. The germline V gene has CDR1 SEHNR and CDR2 FQNEAQ (reference sequence). The V and J ends lost 5 bases and 6 bases, in that order; junction bases with no gene match: 6. DNA for the CDR3: TGTGCCAGCAGCCCTCCCGGGACAGGGGATGGCTACACCTTC. Its protein product is CASSPPGTGDGYTF.

This clonotype was counted at least ten times. The V and J genes are TRBV11-2 and TRBJ2-1; the match to TRBD2 covers 9 bases. The ends lost 4 bases at V and 7 bases at J; junction bases unmatched: 5. The CDR3 consists of 14 residues. The germline V gene encodes CDR1 SGHAT and CDR2 FQNNGV. This CDR3 reads CASSSSGNRNEQFF. The DNA for the CDR3 is TGTGCCAGCAGCTCTAGCGGGAATCGGAATGAGCAGTTCTTC.

This clonotype appeared many times. This chain joins TRBV6-1 and TRBJ1-2; D possibly corresponds to TRBD1 (5 bases). Deletions cut 6 bases from V and 5 bases from J, with 16 bases between. The CDR3 is 14 residues long. In germline, CDR1 is MNHNS, CDR2 SASEGT. The CDR3 DNA follows: TGTGCCAGCAGACAACGGGGGGGAGCATATGGCTACACCTTC. Residues: CASRQRGGAYGYTF.

This clonotype was seen many times. The gene calls are TRBV9 and TRBJ1-1; no definite D call. The CDR3 is 12 residues long. Germline values: CDR1 SGDLS, CDR2 YYNGEE. The germline V and J ends were trimmed by 4 bases and 1 base, with 5 bases remaining between them. The CDR3 DNA reads TGTGCCAGCAGCCGACAGAACACTGAAGCTTTCTTT. Its translation: CASSRQNTEAFF. Filled out from reference TRBV9 and TRBJ1-1, the complete variable domain reads DSGVTQTPKHLITATGQRVTLRCSPRSGDLSVYWYQQSLDQGLQFLIQYYNGEERAKGNILERFSAQQFPDLHSELNLSSLELGDSALYFCASSRQNTEAFFGQGTRLTVV.

In its sample, this clonotype was seen many times. The rearrangement links TRBV18 to TRBJ1-4; TRBD1 is a possible D gene (5 bases). Germline values: CDR1 KGHSH, CDR2 LQKENI. This CDR3 contains 14 residues. The V gene lost 1 base and the J gene lost 8 bases, with 11 bases spanning the gap. Here the CDR3 DNA reads TGTGCCAGCTCACCACGGCAGGGTGGAGAAAAACTGTTTTTT. It yields the protein CASSPRQGGEKLFF. Drawing the rest from reference TRBV18 and TRBJ1-4, the complete variable domain is NAGVMQNPRHLVRRRGQEARLRCSPMKGHSHVYWYRQLPEEGLKFMVYLQKENIIDESGMPKERFSAEFPKEGPSILRIQQVVRGDSAAYFCASSPRQGGEKLFFGSGTQLSVL.

Ten or more counts support this clonotype. The chain has TRBV28 and TRBJ2-3, with TRBD1 matching 12 bases. The CDR3 runs 15 residues. V was pared by 3 bases and J by 7 bases, with 5 bases of the junction left unmatched. Germline V gene data show CDR1 as MDHEN and CDR2 as SYDVKM. CDR3 sequence reads: CASSFRDRGRYTQYF. Here the CDR3 DNA reads TGTGCCAGCAGTTTTAGGGACAGGGGGCGATATACGCAGTATTTT. Full variable domain (outside the CDR3, taken from reference TRBV28 and TRBJ2-3): DVKVTQSSRYLVKRTGEKVFLECVQDMDHENMFWYRQDPGLGLRLIYFSYDVKMKEKGDIPEGYSVSREKKERFSLILESASTNQTSMYLCASSFRDRGRYTQYFGPGTRLTVL.

This clonotype was recorded many times. The chain combines TRBV30 with TRBJ2-3, with D perhaps TRBD1 or TRBD2 (6 bases each). With 2 bases removed from V and 5 bases from J, the gap between germline ends came to 14 bases. CDR3 length: 14 amino acids. Germline V lookup: CDR1 GTSNPN, CDR2 SVGIG (reference sequence). CDR3 residues: CAWSHGGGEDTQYF. CDR3 in DNA: TGTGCCTGGAGTCACGGGGGCGGCGAAGATACGCAGTATTTT.

At least ten counts were recorded for this clonotype. The rearrangement joins TRBV3-1 to TRBJ2-1; D ambiguous. This CDR3 is built from 17 residues. The V gene's germline CDR1 is LGHDT and CDR2 YNNKEL (reference sequence). V dropped 1 base and J dropped 7 bases, with 20 bases sitting between them. CDR3: CASSQGFTRARPNEQFF. The CDR3 coding sequence is TGTGCCAGCAGCCAAGGGTTCACACGGGCTCGACCAAATGAGCAGTTCTTC.

This clonotype was seen many times. V gene TRBV6-5 combines with J gene TRBJ2-7; TRBD2 aligns across 7 bases. CDR3 length equals 14 residues. Trimming removed 2 bases from V and 1 base from J; junction bases left unmatched: 2. Germline CDR1 is MNHEY and CDR2 is SVGAGI. CDR3 coding DNA: TGTGCCAGCAGTTACCTGGGGGGGTCCTACGAGCAGTACTTC. This translates into CASSYLGGSYEQYF.

This clonotype was seen at least ten times. The rearrangement joins TRBV7-2 to TRBJ1-3; TRBD1 is a possible D gene (5 bases). Germline V gives CDR1 SGHTA, CDR2 FQGNSA. CDR3 size: 17 residues. V lost 3 bases to trimming and J lost 0 bases, with 15 bases between them. The CDR3 DNA reads as TGTGCCAGCAGCTTCCGGGGCGACTCCAGCTCTGGAAACACCATATATTTT. It codes for CASSFRGDSSSGNTIYF.

This clonotype was detected many times. V is TRBV7-6 and J is TRBJ2-3; TRBD2 agrees at 11 bases. Germline trimming cut 3 bases from V and 6 bases from J; bases unmatched to any gene: 14. Germline CDR1 reads SGHVS; CDR2 reads FNYEAQ. The CDR3 totals 18 residues. CDR3 loop: CASSFYPRTSGSSDTQYF. Written as DNA, the CDR3 is TGTGCCAGCAGCTTTTATCCCCGTACTAGCGGGAGTTCGGATACGCAGTATTTT.

The J gene is TRBJ2-7, the V gene TRBV21-1; TRBD1 is the table's D call and was not checked against the DNA. TRBV21-1 is described as a pseudogene. This CDR3 contains 15 residues. CDR3 sequence reads: CASSNKRTEPYEQYF. DNA for the CDR3: TGTGCCAGCAGCAACAAGCGGACAGAGCCCTACGAGCAGTACTTC.

This clonotype was observed at least ten times. This chain links TRBV3-1 with TRBJ2-1; 7 nucleotides align to TRBD1. V shed 4 bases, J shed 10 bases, and the junction held 10 bases outside the gene matches. Germline CDR1 reads LGHDT; CDR2 reads YNNKEL (reference sequence). There are 14 residues in the CDR3. The CDR3 spells CASSLTGQTLEQFF. DNA for the CDR3: TGTGCCAGCAGCCTTACGGGACAGACTCTCGAGCAGTTCTTC.

This clonotype was recorded many times. The rearrangement joins TRBV7-2 to TRBJ2-1; TRBD2 matches at 9 bases. V gave up 3 bases and J gave up 4 bases; unmatched junction bases: 4. From germline, CDR1 is SGHTA and CDR2 FQGNSA. CDR3 length: 15 residues. This CDR3 is CASSLLAGVYNEQFF. The CDR3 DNA is TGTGCCAGCAGCTTGTTAGCGGGAGTATACAATGAGCAGTTCTTC.

The table lists this clonotype with many counts. V is TRBV10-2 and J is TRBJ2-5; D is unresolved. Germline CDR1 reads WSHSY; CDR2 reads SAAADI. The CDR3 covers 10 residues. V shed 6 bases and J shed 3 bases, with 2 bases lying between them. DNA of the CDR3: TGCGCCAGCAGAGAAGAGACCCAGTACTTC. This translates into CASREETQYF.

This clonotype was recorded many times. The rearrangement joins TRBV29-1 to TRBJ2-1; a possible D gene is TRBD2 (6 bases). Trimming took 7 bases from V and 4 from J, leaving 11 bases between them. The CDR3 length is 12 residues. Germline CDR1 reads SQVTM; CDR2 reads ANQGSEA. Written as DNA, the CDR3 is TGCAGCGCCGGAGGGCAGTACAATGAGCAGTTCTTC. As protein: CSAGGQYNEQFF.

This clonotype was seen only a few times. The CDR3 DNA is TGTGCCAGCAGTTTAGCCGTGACAGGGAGCTACGAGCAGTACTTC. Translation gives CASSLAVTGSYEQYF. The V call is TRBV28, the J call TRBJ2-7, with 7 bases identical to TRBD1. Germline V gene lookup returns CDR1 MDHEN and CDR2 SYDVKM. V dropped 2 bases and J dropped 3; count of bases not matched to a gene: 7. This CDR3 comprises 15 residues.

There are a few counts of this clonotype. This sequence joins TRBV18 and TRBJ2-3, with a possible D match to TRBD2 (6 bases). The CDR3 runs 16 residues. Germline V gene lookup returns CDR1 KGHSH and CDR2 LQKENI. Trimming took off 3 bases at V and 10 bases at J, with 23 bases between the two ends. The CDR3 nucleotides are TGTGCCAGCTCACCCTCCCGGGATGCTGGAGGGGTCGCGCAGTATTTT. It is translated as CASSPSRDAGGVAQYF.

In its sample, this clonotype was seen many times. The V call is TRBV20-1, the J call TRBJ2-6; D is unresolved. The germline gives CDR1 DFQATT, CDR2 SNEGSKA (reference sequence). Trimming removed 7 bases at V and 2 bases at J, with 9 bases between. The CDR3 totals 13 residues. CDR3 sequence: CSVDAAGANVLTF. The CDR3 nucleotides read TGCAGTGTTGATGCAGCTGGGGCCAACGTCCTGACTTTC.

This clonotype has ten or more counts. The rearrangement uses TRBV3-2 and TRBJ2-7; the table assigns TRBD1, which was not confirmed against the DNA. TRBV3-2 is labeled a pseudogene. This CDR3 is 18 amino acids long. The CDR3 loop reads CASSRKMGRDRDSYEQYF. CDR3 nucleotide sequence: TGTGCCAGCAGCCGCAAAATGGGCCGGGACAGAGACTCCTACGAGCAGTACTTC.

Relative to its sample, this clonotype is medium-sized. The chain is built from TRBV28 and TRBJ1-5; D remains unclear. This CDR3 has 16 residues. V shed 2 bases and J shed 0 bases, with 11 bases lying between them. Germline lookup yields CDR1 MDHEN and CDR2 SYDVKM. The chain's CDR3 is CASSLETLYSNQPQHF. In nucleotides, the CDR3 is TGTGCCAGCAGTTTAGAGACACTTTATAGCAATCAGCCCCAGCATTTT.

This clonotype was found a few times. V usage is TRBV13 and J usage is TRBJ1-1; D remains ambiguous. Deletions cut 1 base from V and 0 bases from J, with 12 bases between. The length of the CDR3 is 16 residues. From germline, CDR1 is PRHDT and CDR2 FYEKMQ (reference sequence). In nucleotides, the CDR3 is TGTGCCAGCAGCTTAGTTGGCCTCAACATGAACACTGAAGCTTTCTTT. Its protein product is CASSLVGLNMNTEAFF.

This clonotype was recorded at least ten times. V gene TRBV7-9 combines with J gene TRBJ1-2; D gene unclear. The CDR3 spans 13 residues. CDR1 is SEHNR and CDR2 is FQNEAQ in the germline V gene (reference sequence). The germline V and J ends were trimmed by 3 bases and 6 bases, with 11 bases remaining between them. CDR3 in DNA: TGTGCCAGCAGCTTGTCGAGTCTAAATGGCTACACCTTC. Translating gives CASSLSSLNGYTF.

The table lists this clonotype with many counts. The genes are TRBV7-8 and TRBJ2-5, with D perhaps matching TRBD2 (6 bases). The CDR3 is 15 amino acids. Trimming removed 7 bases from V and 4 bases from J, with 19 bases in between. Germline V gene lookup returns CDR1 SGHVS and CDR2 FQNEAQ. In DNA, the CDR3 is TGTGCCAGCACCCTCACGGCGGGGCACGGAGAGACCCAGTACTTC. This encodes CASTLTAGHGETQYF.

This clonotype was detected many times. The gene calls are TRBV6-2 or TRBV6-3 and TRBJ2-1; no firm D call. Germline CDR1 and CDR2: MNHEY and SVGEGT. CDR3 length: 12 residues. The germline V and J ends were trimmed by 5 bases and 8 bases, with 10 bases remaining between them. CDR3: CASSAREYEQFF. Written as DNA, the CDR3 is TGTGCCAGCAGTGCGAGAGAGTATGAGCAGTTCTTC.